This TCR beta chain was captured by sequencing in a study of beta chain features in type 1 diabetes. This clone was picked up many times. The CDR3 has 13 amino acids. Trimming removed 6 bases at V and 0 bases at J, with 11 bases between. From germline, CDR1 is SQVTM and CDR2 ANQGSEA. Expressed TCRB transcripts were sequenced, since all the RNA that had been isolated was reverse transcribed. Sequencing was performed with immunoSEQ multiplex PCR; in TCRdb, only in-frame clones are kept and a portion is missing. The sample has around 400,000 clones, around 12% seen once. V is TRBV29-1 and J is TRBJ1-1; D might be TRBD1 (5 bases). This receptor was obtained from a man aged 18 to 29 in good health. The sequenced sample was naive CD4+ T cells from blood. CDR3 DNA sequence: TGCAGCGTGGCGGGACGGATGAACACTGAAGCTTTCTTT. It translates to CSVAGRMNTEAFF.